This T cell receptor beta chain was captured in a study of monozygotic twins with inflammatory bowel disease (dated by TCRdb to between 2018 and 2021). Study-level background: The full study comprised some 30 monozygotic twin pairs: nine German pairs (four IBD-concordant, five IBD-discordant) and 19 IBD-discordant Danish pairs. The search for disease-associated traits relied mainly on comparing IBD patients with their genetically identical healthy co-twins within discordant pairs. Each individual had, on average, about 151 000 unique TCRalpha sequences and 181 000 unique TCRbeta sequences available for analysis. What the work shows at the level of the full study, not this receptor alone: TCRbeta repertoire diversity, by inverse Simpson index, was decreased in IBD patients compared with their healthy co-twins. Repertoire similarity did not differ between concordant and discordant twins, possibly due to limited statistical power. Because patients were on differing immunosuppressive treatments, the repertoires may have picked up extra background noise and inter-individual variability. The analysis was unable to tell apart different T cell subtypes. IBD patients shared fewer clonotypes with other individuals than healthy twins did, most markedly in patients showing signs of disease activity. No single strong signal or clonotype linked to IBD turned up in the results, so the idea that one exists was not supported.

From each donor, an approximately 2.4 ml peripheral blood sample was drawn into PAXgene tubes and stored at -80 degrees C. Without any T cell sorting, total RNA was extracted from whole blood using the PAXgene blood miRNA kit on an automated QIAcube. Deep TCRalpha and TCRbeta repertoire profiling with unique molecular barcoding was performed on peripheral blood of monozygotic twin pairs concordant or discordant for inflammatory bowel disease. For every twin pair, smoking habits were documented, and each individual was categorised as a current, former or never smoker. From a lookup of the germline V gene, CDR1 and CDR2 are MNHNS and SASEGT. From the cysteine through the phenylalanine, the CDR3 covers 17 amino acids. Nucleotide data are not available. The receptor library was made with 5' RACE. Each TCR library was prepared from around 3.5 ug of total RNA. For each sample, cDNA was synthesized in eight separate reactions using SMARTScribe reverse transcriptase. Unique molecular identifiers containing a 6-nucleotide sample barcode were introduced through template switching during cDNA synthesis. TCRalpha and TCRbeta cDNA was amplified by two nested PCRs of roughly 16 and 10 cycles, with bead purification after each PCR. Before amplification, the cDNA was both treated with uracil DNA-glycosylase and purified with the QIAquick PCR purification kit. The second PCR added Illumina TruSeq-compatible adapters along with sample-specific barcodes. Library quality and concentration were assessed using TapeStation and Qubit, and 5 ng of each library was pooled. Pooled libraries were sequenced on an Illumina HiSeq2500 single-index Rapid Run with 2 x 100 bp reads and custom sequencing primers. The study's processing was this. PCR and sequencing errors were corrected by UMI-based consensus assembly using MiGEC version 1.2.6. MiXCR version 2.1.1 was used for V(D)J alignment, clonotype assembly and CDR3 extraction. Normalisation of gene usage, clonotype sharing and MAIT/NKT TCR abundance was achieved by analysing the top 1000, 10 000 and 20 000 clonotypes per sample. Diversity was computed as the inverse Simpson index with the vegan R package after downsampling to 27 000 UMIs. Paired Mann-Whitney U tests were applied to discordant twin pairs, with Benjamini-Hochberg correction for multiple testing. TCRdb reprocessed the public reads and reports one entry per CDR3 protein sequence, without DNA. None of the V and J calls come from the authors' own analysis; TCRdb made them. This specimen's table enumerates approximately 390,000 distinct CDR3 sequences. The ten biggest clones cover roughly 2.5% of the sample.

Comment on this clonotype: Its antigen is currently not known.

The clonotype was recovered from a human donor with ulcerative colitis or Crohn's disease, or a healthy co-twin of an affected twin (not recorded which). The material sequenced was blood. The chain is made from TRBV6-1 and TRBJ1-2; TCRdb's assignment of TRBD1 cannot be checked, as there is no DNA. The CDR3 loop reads CASKPAGGAAIIYGYTF.